These 15 T cell receptor beta chains were all obtained from the same sample, sequenced in a study of blood T cell repertoires in COVID-19. Assay: immunoSEQ multiplex PCR; the TCRdb copy retains only in-frame clones and omits some. The sample contains 90,000 to 95,000 clones, 85% to 90% of which appear only once. What was sequenced was peripheral blood. The receptors were sampled from a woman aged 70-85 years with acute or convalescent COVID-19.

The chain carries TRBV28 and TRBJ2-7; weak D call: TRBD1 (6 bases). The CDR3 loop spans 13 amino acids. CDR1 is MDHEN and CDR2 is SYDVKM in the germline V gene. Trimming cost V 6 bases and J 5 bases, with 14 bases left between them. CDR3 DNA sequence: TGTGCCAGCAGGCCACAGGGTATGGACGAGCAGTACTTC. Translating it yields CASRPQGMDEQYF.

J is TRBJ2-2 and V is TRBV15; 10 bases align to TRBD1. The CDR3 loop spans 16 amino acids. J lost 7 bases, V lost 1 base, and 6 bases had no gene match. Germline lookup yields CDR1 LNHNV and CDR2 YYDKDF (reference sequence). As DNA, the CDR3 is TGTGCCACCAGCAGAGGACAGGGGGCGCTCGGCGGGGAGCTGTTTTTT. Residues: CATSRGQGALGGELFF.

This clone occurred once. The gene calls are TRBV4-2 and TRBJ2-2; 8 bases map to TRBD2. The CDR3 runs 16 residues. CDR1 is LGHNA, CDR2 YNFKEQ, per germline. J lost 1 base, V lost 0 bases, and 1 base had no gene match. The CDR3 DNA sequence: TGTGCCAGCAGCCAAGAGGCGGGAGGGAACACCGGGGAGCTGTTTTTT. Encoded protein: CASSQEAGGNTGELFF.

This chain uses TRBV19 with TRBJ2-2; 8 bases align to TRBD2. Germline CDR1 LNHDA, CDR2 SQIVND (reference sequence). Trimming took 4 bases from V and 4 from J; bases not matched to a gene: 2. This CDR3 region has 14 residues. CDR3 sequence: CASSTGGGTGELFF. For the CDR3, the DNA is TGTGCCAGTAGTACCGGGGGGGGCACCGGGGAGCTGTTTTTT.

The rearrangement joins TRBV2 to TRBJ1-5, with D possibly matching TRBD1 (5 bases). The CDR3 extends over 14 amino acids. CDR1 and CDR2 (germline): SNHLY, FYNNEI. V was cut by 6 bases and J by 7 bases, with 16 bases left in between. The CDR3 DNA sequence: TGTGCCAGCAGCGTTCAGGGAATGCGGCAGCCCCAGCATTTT. It is translated as CASSVQGMRQPQHF.

V usage is TRBV11-2 and J usage is TRBJ1-1, with no clear D. The V end lost 3 bases, the J end lost 4 bases, and 21 bases lay between the germline ends. CDR1 is SGHAT, CDR2 FQNNGV, per germline. The CDR3 has 17 residues. CDR3 region: CASSLEGESWESTEAFF. CDR3 nucleotide sequence: TGTGCCAGCAGCTTGGAGGGAGAGAGTTGGGAGAGCACTGAAGCTTTCTTT.

V gene TRBV28 combines with J gene TRBJ2-5; a weak D match, TRBD2 (6 bases). Trimming stripped 3 bases from V and 1 base from J, with 12 bases between. Germline-derived CDR1 and CDR2 are MDHEN and SYDVKM. The CDR3 loop spans 15 amino acids. The CDR3 region is CASSFTGSGQETQYF. The DNA for the CDR3 is TGTGCCAGCAGTTTTACCGGGAGCGGCCAAGAGACCCAGTACTTC.

DNA for the CDR3: TGTGCCAGCAGTTTGGCGGGAGTTTTCTATGAGCAGTTCTTC. Residues: CASSLAGVFYEQFF. V is TRBV28 and J is TRBJ2-1, with TRBD2 matching 7 bases. CDR3 size: 14 residues. Germline CDR1 is MDHEN and CDR2 is SYDVKM. J was trimmed by 8 bases and V by 3 bases; bases with no gene match: 7.

This chain joins TRBV19 and TRBJ2-2; TRBD1 is a possible D gene (6 bases). From germline, CDR1 is LNHDA and CDR2 SQIVND (reference sequence). This CDR3 has 14 residues. V lost 7 bases and J lost 2, with 11 bases in between. CDR3 bases: TGTGCCAGTAATCAGGGGAGAAACACCGGGGAGCTGTTTTTT. This encodes CASNQGRNTGELFF.

The chain recombines TRBV5-6 with TRBJ1-3; TRBD1 matches at 8 bases. This CDR3 is built from 15 residues. J gave up 6 bases and V 3 bases, and 8 bases lay outside the gene matches. Germline V lookup: CDR1 SGHDT, CDR2 YYEEEE. This CDR3 reads CASSSTAGGKNTIYF. CDR3 nucleotide sequence: TGTGCCAGCAGCTCCACTGCAGGGGGCAAAAACACCATATATTTT.

J is TRBJ2-1 and V is TRBV27; possibly TRBD2 for D (5 bases). V dropped 4 bases and J dropped 7 bases, with 17 bases sitting between them. This CDR3 comprises 15 residues. Germline V CDR1 and CDR2: MNHEY, SMNVEV (reference sequence). The CDR3 sequence: CASSSRPGGRNEQFF. DNA of the CDR3: TGTGCCAGCAGTTCCCGACCTGGAGGCCGAAATGAGCAGTTCTTC.

The rearrangement links TRBV11-2 to TRBJ1-1; D uncertain. Trimming took off 1 base at V and 7 bases at J, with 13 bases between the two ends. CDR1 and CDR2 from the germline V gene are SGHAT and FQNNGV. This CDR3 contains 14 residues. CDR3 amino acids: CASSLVQQNLEAFF. The CDR3 DNA reads as TGTGCCAGCAGCTTAGTACAGCAGAATCTTGAAGCTTTCTTT.

The chain joins TRBV6-2 or TRBV6-3 to TRBJ2-3; 9 nucleotides agree with TRBD1. CDR3 length: 14 amino acids. Germline lookup yields CDR1 MNHEY and CDR2 SVGEGT. J gave up 5 bases and V 5 bases, and 5 bases lay outside the gene matches. The CDR3 is CASSLQGALDTQYF. CDR3 in DNA: TGTGCCAGCAGTCTACAGGGGGCCCTAGATACGCAGTATTTT.

The chain employs TRBV7-9 and TRBJ1-5; 8 bases are a match to TRBD1. V lost 4 bases, J lost 0 bases, and 5 bases stayed unmatched. The CDR3 contains 16 residues. Germline CDR1 SEHNR, CDR2 FQNEAQ (reference sequence). In nucleotides, the CDR3 is TGTGCCAGCAGCTCCGGGACAGGTTTTAGCAATCAGCCCCAGCATTTT. It yields the protein CASSSGTGFSNQPQHF.

The chain has TRBV28 and TRBJ2-1; 9 bases are shared with TRBD2. The CDR3 has 13 residues. In germline, CDR1 is MDHEN, CDR2 SYDVKM. The V gene end was trimmed by 7 bases and the J gene end by 8 bases; junction bases not matched to a gene: 6. CDR3: CASMGGRAYEQFF. The CDR3 DNA sequence: TGTGCCAGCATGGGCGGGAGGGCGTATGAGCAGTTCTTC.